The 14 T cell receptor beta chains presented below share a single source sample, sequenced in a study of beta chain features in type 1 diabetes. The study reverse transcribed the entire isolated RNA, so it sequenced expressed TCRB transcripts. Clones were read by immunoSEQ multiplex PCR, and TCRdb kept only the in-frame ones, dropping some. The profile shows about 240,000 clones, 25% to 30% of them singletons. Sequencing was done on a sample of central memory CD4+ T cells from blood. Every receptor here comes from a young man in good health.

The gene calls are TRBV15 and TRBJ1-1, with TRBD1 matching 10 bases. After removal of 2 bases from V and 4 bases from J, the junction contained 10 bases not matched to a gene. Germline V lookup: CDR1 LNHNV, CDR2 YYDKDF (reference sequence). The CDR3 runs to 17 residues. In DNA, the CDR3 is TGTGCCACCAGCAGAAATTACGGACAGGGGGTCAGCACTGAAGCTTTCTTT. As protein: CATSRNYGQGVSTEAFF.

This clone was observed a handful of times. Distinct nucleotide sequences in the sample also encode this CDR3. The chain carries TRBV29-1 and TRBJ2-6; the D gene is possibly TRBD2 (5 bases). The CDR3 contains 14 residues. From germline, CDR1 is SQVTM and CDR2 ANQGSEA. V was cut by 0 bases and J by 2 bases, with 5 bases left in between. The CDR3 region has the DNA TGCAGCGTTGAAGAGAGGGCTGGGGCCAACGTCCTGACTTTC. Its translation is CSVEERAGANVLTF.

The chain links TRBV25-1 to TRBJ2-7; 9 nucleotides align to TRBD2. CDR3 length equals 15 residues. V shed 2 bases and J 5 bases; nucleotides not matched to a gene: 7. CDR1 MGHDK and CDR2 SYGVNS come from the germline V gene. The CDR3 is CASSEAGTSSHEQYF. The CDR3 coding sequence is TGTGCCAGCAGTGAAGCTGGGACTAGCAGCCACGAGCAGTACTTC.

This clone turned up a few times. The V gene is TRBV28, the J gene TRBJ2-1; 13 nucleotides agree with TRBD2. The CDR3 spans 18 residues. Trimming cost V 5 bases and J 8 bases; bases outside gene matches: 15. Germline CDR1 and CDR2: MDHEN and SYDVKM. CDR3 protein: CASSPIGTSGKRGYEQFF. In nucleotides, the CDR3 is TGTGCCAGCAGTCCAATCGGGACTAGCGGGAAGCGCGGGTATGAGCAGTTCTTC.

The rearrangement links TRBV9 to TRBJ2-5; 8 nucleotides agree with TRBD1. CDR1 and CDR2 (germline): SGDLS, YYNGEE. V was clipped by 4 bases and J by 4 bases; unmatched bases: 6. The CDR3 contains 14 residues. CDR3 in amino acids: CASSQDRGRETQYF. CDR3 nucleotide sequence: TGTGCCAGCAGCCAAGACAGGGGTCGAGAGACCCAGTACTTC.

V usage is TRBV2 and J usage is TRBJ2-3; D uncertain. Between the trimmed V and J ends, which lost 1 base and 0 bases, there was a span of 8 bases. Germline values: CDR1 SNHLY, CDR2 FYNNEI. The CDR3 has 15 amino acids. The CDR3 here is CASSEDGRSTDTQYF. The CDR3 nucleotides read TGTGCCAGCAGTGAAGACGGGCGGAGCACAGATACGCAGTATTTT.

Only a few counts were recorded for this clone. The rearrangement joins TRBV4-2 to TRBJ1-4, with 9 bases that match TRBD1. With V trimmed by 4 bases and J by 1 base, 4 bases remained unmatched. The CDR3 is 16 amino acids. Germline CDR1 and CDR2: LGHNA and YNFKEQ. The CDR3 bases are TGTGCCAGCAGCCGGGGACAGGGTGTAACTAATGAAAAACTGTTTTTT. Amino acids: CASSRGQGVTNEKLFF.

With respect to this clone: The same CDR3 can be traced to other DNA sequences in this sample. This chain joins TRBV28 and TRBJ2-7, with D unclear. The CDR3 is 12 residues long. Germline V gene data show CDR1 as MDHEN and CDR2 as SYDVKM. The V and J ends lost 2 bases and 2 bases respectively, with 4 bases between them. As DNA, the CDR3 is TGTGCCAGCAGTTTAGGAACCTACGAGCAGTACTTC. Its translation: CASSLGTYEQYF.

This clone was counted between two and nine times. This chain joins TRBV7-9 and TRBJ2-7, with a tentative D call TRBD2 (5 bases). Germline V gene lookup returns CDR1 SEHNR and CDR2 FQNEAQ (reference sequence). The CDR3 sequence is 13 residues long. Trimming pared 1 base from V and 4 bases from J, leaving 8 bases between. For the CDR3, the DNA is TGTGCCAGCAGCTTAGTCGGCGGGTACGAGCAGTACTTC. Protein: CASSLVGGYEQYF.

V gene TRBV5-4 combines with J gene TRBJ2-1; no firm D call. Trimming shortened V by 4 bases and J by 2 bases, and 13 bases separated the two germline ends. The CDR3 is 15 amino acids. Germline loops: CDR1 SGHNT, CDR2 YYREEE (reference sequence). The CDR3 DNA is TGTGCCAGCAGCGTTGCGAGCGAAACCTACAATGAGCAGTTCTTC. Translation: CASSVASETYNEQFF.

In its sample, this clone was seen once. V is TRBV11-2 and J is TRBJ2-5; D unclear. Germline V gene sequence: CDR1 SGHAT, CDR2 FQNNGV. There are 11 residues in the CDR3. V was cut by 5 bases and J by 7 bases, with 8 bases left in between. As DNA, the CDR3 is TGTGCCAGCAGCACCCCGGGGACCCAGTACTTC. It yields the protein CASSTPGTQYF.

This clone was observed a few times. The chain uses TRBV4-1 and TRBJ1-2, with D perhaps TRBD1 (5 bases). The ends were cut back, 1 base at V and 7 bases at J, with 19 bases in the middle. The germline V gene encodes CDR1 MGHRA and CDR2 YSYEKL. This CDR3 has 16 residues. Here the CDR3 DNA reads TGCGCCAGCAGCCAAGTAGGGACCGCTGATGGATTTGGCTACACCTTC. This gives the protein CASSQVGTADGFGYTF.

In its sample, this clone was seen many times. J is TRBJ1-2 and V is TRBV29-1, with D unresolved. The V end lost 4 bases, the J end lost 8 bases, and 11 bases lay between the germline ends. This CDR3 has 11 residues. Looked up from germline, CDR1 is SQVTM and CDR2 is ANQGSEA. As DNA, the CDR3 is TGCAGCGTTGGGATCACCGAGGGCTACACCTTC. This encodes CSVGITEGYTF.

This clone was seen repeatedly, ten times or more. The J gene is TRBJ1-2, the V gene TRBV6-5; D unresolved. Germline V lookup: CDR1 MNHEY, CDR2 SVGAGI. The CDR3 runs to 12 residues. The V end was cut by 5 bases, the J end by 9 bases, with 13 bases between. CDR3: CASSTDPMRYTF. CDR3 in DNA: TGTGCCAGCAGTACGGACCCTATGCGCTACACCTTC.